This record looks at one T cell receptor (beta chain) sequence and its context. Its antigen is still unknown. No much larger clonotype is one base removed from it; base qualities were not supplied. TCRbeta CDR3 regions were amplified from genomic DNA by means of the immunoSEQ Assay, a bias-controlled multiplex PCR. In the source study's methods: Nucleated cell counts per sample were estimated from amplification of reference gene primers within the assay. Sequence reads were collapsed and filtered to measure the absolute abundance of every unique TCRbeta CDR3 rearrangement. Productive Simpson clonality was computed per sample as the square root of Simpson's diversity index over productive rearrangements. The source is immuneACCESS, and TCRdb retained only in-frame sequences with V and J called. Part of the clones is not carried over; for the studies checked, unresolved V genes explain less than half of this, and the remainder is unexplained. V and J calls and clone size follow that table, whereas D and trimming were derived from the DNA. The sample profile shows about 88,000 clones; more than 70% of them were found once. The top ten hold around 15% of the sample.

These data come from a study of blood T cell repertoires in COVID-19 (dated by TCRdb to between 2020 and 2021). Turning to the overall study: Samples from collaborators originated in the United States, Italy and Spain and spanned both the acute and convalescent phases of COVID-19. Deeply sampled blood TCRbeta repertoires from subjects exposed to, actively infected with, or recovered from COVID-19 were included in the dataset. Where available, HLA class I and class II types were obtained from metadata supplied by the sample provider rather than from assay-based typing. The samples were drawn from the first 160 participants of the ongoing ImmuneRACE study and from some 1,300 subjects provided by 6 global collaborators. The repertoires were released in a freely available public database intended as a resource for research on the immune response to SARS-CoV-2. A de-identified subject ID, COVID-19 status, age in years and sex were almost always included in the sample metadata. The prospective study material was composed of cDNA or gDNA derived from T cells, B-cell-depleted T cells, or PBMCs.

The investigation overall reported the following: How much clinical and demographic metadata was included differed by source and by participant, and the metadata was provided uncurated.

Collaborating institutions collected whole blood in K2EDTA tubes following their own protocols. Collaborator samples were shipped for TCRbeta analysis as frozen whole blood, isolated PBMCs, or DNA extracted from either sample type. The receptor comes from a woman aged 70 to 79 with acute or convalescent COVID-19. Sequenced sample: peripheral blood.

The sequenced DNA is TGTGCCAGCAGTTTTTACGCCCTCACCGGGACAGGGTTCAGGAACACTGAAGCTTTCTTT. This encodes CASSFYALTGTGFRNTEAFF. The chain employs TRBV28 and TRBJ1-1, with 9 central nucleotides matching TRBD1. From the cysteine through the phenylalanine, the CDR3 covers 20 amino acids. Only CDR3 DNA is held: 60 bases, read in frame from base 1. V has 3 bases trimmed and J has 1 base trimmed; junction bases matching no gene number 18. The germline V gene specifies MDHEN as CDR1 and SYDVKM as CDR2.